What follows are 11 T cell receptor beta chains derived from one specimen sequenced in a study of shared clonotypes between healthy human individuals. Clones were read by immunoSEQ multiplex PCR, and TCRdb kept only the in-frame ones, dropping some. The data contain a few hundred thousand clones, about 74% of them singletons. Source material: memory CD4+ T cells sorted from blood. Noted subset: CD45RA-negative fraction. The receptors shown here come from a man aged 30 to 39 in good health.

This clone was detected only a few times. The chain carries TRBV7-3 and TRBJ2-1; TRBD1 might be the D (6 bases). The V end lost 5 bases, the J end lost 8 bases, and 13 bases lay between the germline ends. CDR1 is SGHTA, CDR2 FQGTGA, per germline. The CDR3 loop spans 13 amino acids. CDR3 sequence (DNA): TGTGCCAGCAGCACCCAGGGGTTGTATGAGCAGTTCTTC. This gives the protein CASSTQGLYEQFF.

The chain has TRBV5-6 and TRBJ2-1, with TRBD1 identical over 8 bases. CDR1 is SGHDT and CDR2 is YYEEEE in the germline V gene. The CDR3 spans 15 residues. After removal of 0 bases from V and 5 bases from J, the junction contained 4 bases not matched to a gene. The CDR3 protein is CASSLAGGRNNEQFF. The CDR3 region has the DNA TGTGCCAGCAGCTTGGCAGGGGGCAGAAACAATGAGCAGTTCTTC. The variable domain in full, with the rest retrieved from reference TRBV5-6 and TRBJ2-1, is DAGVTQSPTHLIKTRGQQVTLRCSPKSGHDTVSWYQQALGQGPQFIFQYYEEEERQRGNFPDRFSGHQFPNYSSELNVNALLLGDSALYLCASSLAGGRNNEQFFGPGTRLTVL.

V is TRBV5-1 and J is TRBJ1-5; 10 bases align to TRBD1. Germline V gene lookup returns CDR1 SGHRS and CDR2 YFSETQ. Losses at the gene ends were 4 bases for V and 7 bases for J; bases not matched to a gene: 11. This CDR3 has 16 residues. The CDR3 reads CASSPGDRGRGQPQHF. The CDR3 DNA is TGCGCCAGCAGCCCCGGAGACAGGGGGCGAGGACAGCCCCAGCATTTT.

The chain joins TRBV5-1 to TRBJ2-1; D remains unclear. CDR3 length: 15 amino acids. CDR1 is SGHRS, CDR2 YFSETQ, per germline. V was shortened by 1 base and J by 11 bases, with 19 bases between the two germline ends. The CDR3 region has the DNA TGCGCCAGCAGCTTGCAACGTGTTATTCCTCAACAGCAGTTCTTC. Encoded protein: CASSLQRVIPQQQFF.

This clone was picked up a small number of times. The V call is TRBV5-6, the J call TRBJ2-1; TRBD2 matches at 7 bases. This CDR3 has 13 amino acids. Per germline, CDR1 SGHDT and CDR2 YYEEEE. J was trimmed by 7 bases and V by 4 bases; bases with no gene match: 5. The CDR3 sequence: CASSAGVENEQFF. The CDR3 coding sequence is TGTGCCAGCAGCGCGGGAGTAGAAAATGAGCAGTTCTTC.

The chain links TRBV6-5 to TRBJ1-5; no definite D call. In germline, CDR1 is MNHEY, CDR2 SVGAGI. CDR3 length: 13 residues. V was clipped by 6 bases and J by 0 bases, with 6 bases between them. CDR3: CASRPYSNQPQHF. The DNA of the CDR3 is TGTGCCAGCAGACCTTATAGCAATCAGCCCCAGCATTTT.

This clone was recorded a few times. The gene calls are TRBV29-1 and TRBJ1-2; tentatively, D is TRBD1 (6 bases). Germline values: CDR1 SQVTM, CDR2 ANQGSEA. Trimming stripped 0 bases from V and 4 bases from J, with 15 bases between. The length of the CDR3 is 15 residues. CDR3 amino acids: CSVEEGGGAGYGYTF. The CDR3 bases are TGCAGCGTTGAAGAAGGCGGGGGGGCTGGCTATGGCTACACCTTC.

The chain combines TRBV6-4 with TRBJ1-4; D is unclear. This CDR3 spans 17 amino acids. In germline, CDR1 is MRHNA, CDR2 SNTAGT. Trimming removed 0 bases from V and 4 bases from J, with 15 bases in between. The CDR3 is CASSDSRPEKHNEKLFF. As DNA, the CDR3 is TGTGCCAGCAGTGACTCGAGACCGGAGAAGCATAATGAAAAACTGTTTTTT.

The CDR3 loop is CASSNGGGVYNEQFF. The CDR3 region has the DNA TGTGCCAGCAGCAACGGAGGCGGGGTCTACAATGAGCAGTTCTTC. The chain has TRBV11-2 and TRBJ2-1; the D gene is possibly TRBD2 (6 bases). The CDR3 is made up of 15 amino acids. Germline CDR1 and CDR2: SGHAT and FQNNGV. V was cut by 5 bases and J by 3 bases, with 14 bases left in between.

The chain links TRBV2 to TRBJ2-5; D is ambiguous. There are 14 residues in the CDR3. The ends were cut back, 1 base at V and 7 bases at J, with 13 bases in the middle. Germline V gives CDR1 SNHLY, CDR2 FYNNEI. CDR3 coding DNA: TGTGCCAGCAGTGAAGTAGTCACATTGGGGACCCAGTACTTC. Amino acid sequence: CASSEVVTLGTQYF.

The CDR3 DNA reads TGTGCCAGCAGCGTTCAGGTGAATGAAAAACTGTTTTTT. Its protein product is CASSVQVNEKLFF. V usage is TRBV7-2 and J usage is TRBJ1-4; D gene unclear. The V end lost 5 bases, the J end lost 5 bases, and 9 bases lay between the germline ends. This CDR3 comprises 13 residues. Germline CDR1 SGHTA, CDR2 FQGNSA.